Only a few counts were recorded for the clone carrying this TCR beta chain. Its antigen is as yet unknown. V shed 0 bases and J shed 3 bases, with 14 bases lying between them. Germline CDR1 is ENHRY and CDR2 is SYGVKD. The CDR3 spans 17 residues. The data belong to a study of post-analysis software for immune sequencing data. Looking at the study overall: Recorded subtypes: relapsing-remitting, secondary progressive, progressive-relapsing; some patients unannotated.

Prepared libraries of TCR beta cDNA carried unique molecular identifiers. Some 540,000 cDNA molecules were obtained from around 1 to 10 million T cells. TCRdb recomputed calls from the PCR reads with MiXCR, one row per CDR3 protein. Seen here are some 890,000 distinct CDR3 sequences, about 50% observed once, and the top ten hold around 4.5%. Overall study results and limits: For normalized Chao1 diversity, multiple sclerosis patients scored significantly lower than controls did. Patients carried roughly five TRBV segments more frequently than controls did, and TRBV5-6, TRBV5-1 and TRBV20-1 were among them. Same-batch samples co-clustered strongly by F measure.

The receptor was isolated from a girl under 18 with multiple sclerosis. This chain links TRBV10-3 with TRBJ2-2; tentatively, D is TRBD2 (6 bases). Sequencing was performed on blood. The CDR3 nucleotides read TGTGCCATCAGTGAGTCAGCGGGCAGAGGGGACACCGGGGAGCTGTTTTTT. This codes for CAISESAGRGDTGELFF.